This T cell receptor beta chain is from a study of T-cell reconstitution after alpha-beta-depleted transplantation in children. General study results and limits: Surviving recipient cells, namely T cells and thymic progenitors, were the source of high day-60 TCRbeta diversity in some patients. Newly made T cells mostly supplied T-cell counts and diversity one year after transplant. The origin of alpha-beta T cells about two months after transplant was reportedly several hundred expanded graft clones.

V lost 1 base and J lost 1, with 10 bases in between. This CDR3 is built from 14 residues. Germline CDR1 reads GTSNPN; CDR2 reads SVGIG (reference sequence). This sample's TCRbeta library carried unique molecular identifier barcodes. TCRdb re-analysed the PCR reads in MiXCR, keeping a single row per CDR3 protein. The sample holds approximately 1,000,000 distinct CDR3 sequences, less than 30% seen once. As for this clonotype: Its antigen remains unknown.

This receptor was obtained from a boy under three years old who had a stem cell transplant for SCID, so the T cells may come from the graft donor. The chain recombines TRBV30 with TRBJ1-1, with D unresolved. Sequenced material: PBMCs, mostly from graft donor cells, taken 360 days after TCRalphabeta/CD19-depleted stem cell transplant. The DNA for the CDR3 is TGTGCCTGGAGTGGGTTACTCAAGAACACTGAAGCTTTCTTT. This sequence encodes CAWSGLLKNTEAFF. Filled out from reference TRBV30 and TRBJ1-1, the complete variable domain reads SQTIHQWPATLVQPVGSPLSLECTVEGTSNPNLYWYRQAAGRGLQLLFYSVGIGQISSEVPQNLSASRPQDRQFILSSKKLLLSDSGFYLCAWSGLLKNTEAFFGQGTRLTVV.